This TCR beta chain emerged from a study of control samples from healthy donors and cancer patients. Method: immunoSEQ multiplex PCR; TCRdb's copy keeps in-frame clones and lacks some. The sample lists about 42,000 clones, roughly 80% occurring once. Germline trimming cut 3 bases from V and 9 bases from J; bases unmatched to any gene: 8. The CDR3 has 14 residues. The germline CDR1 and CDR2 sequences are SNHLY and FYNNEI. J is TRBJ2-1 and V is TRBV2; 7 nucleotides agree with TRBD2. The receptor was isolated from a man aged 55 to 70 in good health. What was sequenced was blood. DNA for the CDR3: TGTGCCAGCAGTGAGGCTAGCGGTACTCCTGAGCAGTTCTTC. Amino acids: CASSEASGTPEQFF.